This T cell receptor (beta chain) was captured by sequencing in a study of post-analysis software for immune sequencing data. Study-wide background: Relapsing-remitting, secondary progressive and progressive-relapsing multiple sclerosis were all included among the disease courses.

General observations from the study: Higher frequency in patients than in controls was seen for roughly five TRBV segments, with TRBV5-6, TRBV5-1 and TRBV20-1 among them. Under the F measure, samples that were prepared in one batch clustered strongly together.

Sequencing libraries made from TCR beta cDNA carried unique molecular identifiers. Out of 1 to 10 million T cells, roughly 0.5 million cDNA molecules were generated. TCRdb analysed the PCR reads with MiXCR anew, one entry per CDR3 protein. The sample lists 650,000 to 850,000 distinct CDR3 sequences, about 45% seen once, with roughly 4.9% in the top ten. The table lists this clonotype with a few counts. Its specificity is unknown. The CDR3 totals 16 residues. V lost 3 bases, J lost 1 base, and 5 bases stayed unmatched. This TCR came from a girl aged 10 to 17 with multiple sclerosis. This chain joins TRBV12-3 or TRBV12-4 and TRBJ2-5; 10 bases are shared with TRBD1. Material for sequencing was blood. The CDR3 spells CASSFLGTGAQETQYF. The CDR3 DNA reads as TGTGCCAGCAGTTTTTTAGGGACAGGGGCCCAAGAGACCCAGTACTTC.